The 31 T cell receptor beta chains below were found in one sample sequenced in a study of blood T cell repertoires in COVID-19. TCRdb's table, derived via immunoSEQ multiplex PCR, lists solely in-frame clones and lacks some. The sample includes 45,000 to 50,000 clones, 85% to 90% seen only once; the top ten take just over 9.5%. Sequenced: peripheral blood. The receptors shown here come from a man aged 50-59 years with active COVID-19.

The chain joins TRBV6-5 to TRBJ2-5; D may be TRBD2 (7 bases). CDR1 and CDR2 (germline): MNHEY, SVGAGI. The V gene lost 8 bases and the J gene lost 4 bases, with 11 bases spanning the gap. There are 12 residues in the CDR3. The CDR3, as DNA: TGTGCCAGCTGGGGGGGCGGAGAGACCCAGTACTTC. The encoded protein is CASWGGGETQYF.

The J gene is TRBJ2-7, the V gene TRBV5-6, with D perhaps matching TRBD1 (5 bases). CDR1 is SGHDT, CDR2 YYEEEE, per germline. Trimming stripped 0 bases from V and 2 bases from J, with 9 bases between. The CDR3 is 14 residues long. The CDR3 coding sequence is TGTGCCAGCAGCTTGGTCCCAGGGACCTACGAGCAGTACTTC. It translates to CASSLVPGTYEQYF.

This clone was found once. V gene TRBV19 combines with J gene TRBJ2-1; 8 bases are shared with TRBD2. This CDR3 region has 14 residues. V was pared by 3 bases and J by 7 bases, with 5 bases of the junction left unmatched. Per the germline V gene, CDR1 is LNHDA and CDR2 is SQIVND (reference sequence). The CDR3 here is CASSISGSVNEQFF. The CDR3 DNA follows: TGTGCCAGTAGTATCAGCGGGAGCGTTAATGAGCAGTTCTTC.

The rearrangement links TRBV30 to TRBJ2-7; D is possibly TRBD1 (6 bases). The CDR3 has 14 amino acids. Per the germline V gene, CDR1 is GTSNPN and CDR2 is SVGIG (reference sequence). Trimming took off 5 bases at V and 1 base at J, with 15 bases between the two ends. For the CDR3, the DNA is TGTGCCTGGGCAACAGGGTTCCTTTCCTACGAGCAGTACTTC. The encoded protein is CAWATGFLSYEQYF.

The chain recombines TRBV29-1 with TRBJ2-7, with TRBD2 identical over 15 bases. This CDR3 has 15 residues. Trimming at V came to 6 bases and at J to 3 bases, leaving 6 bases not matched to a gene. Germline V gene data show CDR1 as SQVTM and CDR2 as ANQGSEA. The chain's CDR3 is CSVVGLAGGSYEQYF. In DNA, the CDR3 is TGCAGCGTCGTGGGACTAGCGGGGGGAAGCTACGAGCAGTACTTC.

This clone was observed a few times. V usage is TRBV5-1 and J usage is TRBJ2-2, with a weak D call TRBD2 (6 bases). Germline V CDR1 and CDR2: SGHRS, YFSETQ. The V end lost 3 bases, the J end lost 6 bases, and 12 bases lay between the germline ends. The CDR3 runs 14 residues. The CDR3 is CASSSFLAAGELFF. The CDR3 region has the DNA TGCGCCAGCAGCTCTTTTTTAGCGGCCGGGGAGCTGTTTTTT.

This chain's CDR3 is CASSQQGWGEQFF. The CDR3 region has the DNA TGTGCCAGCAGCCAACAGGGGTGGGGTGAGCAGTTCTTC. The chain couples TRBV14 to TRBJ2-1; D possibly corresponds to TRBD1 (6 bases). Germline lookup yields CDR1 SGHDN and CDR2 FVKESK. The CDR3 has 13 amino acids. The V gene lost 2 bases and the J gene lost 9 bases, with 11 bases spanning the gap.

The chain carries TRBV6-9 and TRBJ2-1; D call uncertain. Looked up from germline, CDR1 is MNHGY and CDR2 is SVAAGI. The V end lost 4 bases, the J end lost 1 base, and 11 bases lay between the germline ends. CDR3 length equals 15 residues. The CDR3 nucleotides read TGTGCCAGCAGTTCCTGGGCCTGGTCCTACAATGAGCAGTTCTTC. It codes for CASSSWAWSYNEQFF.

The V gene is TRBV7-2, the J gene TRBJ1-1; D remains unclear. CDR3 length: 13 residues. Per germline, CDR1 SGHTA and CDR2 FQGNSA. Between the trimmed V and J ends, which lost 0 bases and 7 bases, there was a span of 9 bases. The CDR3 loop reads CASSLARVGEAFF. CDR3 DNA: TGTGCCAGCAGCTTAGCTCGGGTGGGTGAAGCTTTCTTT.

V usage is TRBV6-6 and J usage is TRBJ2-7; 8 bases match TRBD1. From germline, CDR1 is MNHNY and CDR2 SVGAGI (reference sequence). This CDR3 has 18 residues. V trimming: 5 bases; J trimming: 1 base; junction bases outside the gene matches: 16. Written as DNA, the CDR3 is TGTGCCAGCAGTCGAAAAATAGCAGGGGGCGGTTATTCCTACGAGCAGTACTTC. This codes for CASSRKIAGGGYSYEQYF.

The rearrangement links TRBV6-5 to TRBJ1-3, with D unresolved. CDR3 length equals 12 residues. Trimming stripped 6 bases from V and 4 bases from J, with 7 bases between. Looked up from germline, CDR1 is MNHEY and CDR2 is SVGAGI. DNA of the CDR3: TGTGCCAGCAGGGTGACAGGAAACACCATATATTTT. This sequence encodes CASRVTGNTIYF.

V is TRBV14 and J is TRBJ2-1; 10 bases agree with TRBD2. Per the germline V gene, CDR1 is SGHDN and CDR2 is FVKESK. The length of the CDR3 is 18 residues. V lost 5 bases and J lost 4; bases outside the gene matches: 14. CDR3 in DNA: TGTGCCAGCAGCTCACCCAGGGGACCGGGACTAGCGTACAATGAGCAGTTCTTC. It specifies CASSSPRGPGLAYNEQFF. The full variable domain, in which reference TRBV14 and TRBJ2-1 provide the parts outside the CDR3, is EAGVTQFPSHSVIEKGQTVTLRCDPISGHDNLYWYRRVMGKEIKFLLHFVKESKQDESGMPNNRFLAERTGGTYSTLKVQPAELEDSGVYFCASSSPRGPGLAYNEQFFGPGTRLTVL.

This chain uses TRBV5-1 with TRBJ1-6; TRBD1 matches at 7 bases. V was pared by 4 bases and J by 9 bases, with 7 bases of the junction left unmatched. Germline CDR1 is SGHRS and CDR2 is YFSETQ. The CDR3 covers 14 residues. The CDR3 sequence: CASSPGTAGSPLHF. CDR3 coding DNA: TGCGCCAGCAGCCCAGGGACAGCTGGTTCACCCCTCCACTTT.

The chain has TRBV18 and TRBJ2-5, with 8 positions matching TRBD1. Germline-derived CDR1 and CDR2 are KGHSH and LQKENI. The CDR3 is made up of 17 amino acids. V lost 4 bases, J lost 1 base, and 11 bases stayed unmatched. The CDR3 reads CASSQNVQGAGQETQYF. CDR3 DNA sequence: TGTGCCAGCTCACAGAACGTTCAGGGGGCAGGCCAAGAGACCCAGTACTTC.

The rearrangement uses TRBV3-1 (or the pseudogene TRBV3-2) and TRBJ2-2, with 10 bases identical to TRBD2. This CDR3 comprises 15 residues. CDR1 is LGHDT and CDR2 is YNNKEL in the germline V gene (reference sequence). J was trimmed by 1 base and V by 4 bases; bases with no gene match: 0. CDR3 sequence reads: CASSLAGGNTGELFF. CDR3 DNA sequence: TGTGCCAGCAGCCTAGCGGGAGGGAACACCGGGGAGCTGTTTTTT.

In its sample, this clone was seen once. This rearrangement joins TRBV3-1 (or the pseudogene TRBV3-2) to TRBJ1-1; D is ambiguous. Germline V gene data show CDR1 as LGHDT and CDR2 as YNNKEL (reference sequence). This CDR3 has 15 amino acids. V was shortened by 4 bases and J by 2 bases, with 14 bases between the two germline ends. CDR3 DNA sequence: TGTGCCAGCAGCCGGAGAGAGGAGTTTAACACTGAAGCTTTCTTT. Translating it yields CASSRREEFNTEAFF.

V usage is TRBV6-6 and J usage is TRBJ2-6; the D gene is possibly TRBD2 (5 bases). V gave up 4 bases and J gave up 0 bases, with 7 bases separating them. Germline lookup yields CDR1 MNHNY and CDR2 SVGAGI (reference sequence). The CDR3 is 15 residues long. The CDR3 protein is CASSSSSSGANVLTF. In DNA, the CDR3 is TGTGCCAGCAGTTCTAGCAGCTCTGGGGCCAACGTCCTGACTTTC.

The V call is TRBV28, the J call TRBJ2-7; possible D gene TRBD1, 6 bases. The V and J ends lost 4 bases and 1 base respectively, with 17 bases between them. Looked up from germline, CDR1 is MDHEN and CDR2 is SYDVKM. CDR3 length equals 16 residues. CDR3 DNA sequence: TGTGCCAGCAGTTCCCCTCGGGGCAGGGGATCCTACGAGCAGTACTTC. Residues: CASSSPRGRGSYEQYF.

The gene calls are TRBV4-1 and TRBJ2-5; 9 nucleotides align to TRBD2. This CDR3 has 14 amino acids. The ends lost 3 bases at V and 5 bases at J; junction bases unmatched: 4. CDR1 and CDR2 from the germline V gene are MGHRA and YSYEKL. The CDR3 DNA reads TGCGCCAGCAGCCAGCTAGCGGGGCCCGAGACCCAGTACTTC. As protein: CASSQLAGPETQYF.

This clone was seen only a few times. This rearrangement joins TRBV5-5 to TRBJ2-7; 7 nucleotides line up with TRBD2. The CDR3 contains 12 residues. CDR1 and CDR2 from the germline V gene are SGHKS and YYEKEE (reference sequence). V lost 3 bases, J lost 3 bases, and 0 bases stayed unmatched. CDR3 sequence: CASSWGGYEQYF. CDR3 bases: TGTGCCAGCAGCTGGGGGGGCTACGAGCAGTACTTC.

The gene calls are TRBV5-1 and TRBJ2-1; tentatively, D is TRBD2 (6 bases). This CDR3 has 15 residues. Germline V lookup: CDR1 SGHRS, CDR2 YFSETQ. Between the trimmed V and J ends, which lost 7 bases and 2 bases, there was a span of 16 bases. The CDR3 region is CASASLGGPYNEQFF. CDR3 coding DNA: TGCGCCAGCGCCTCGTTGGGAGGCCCCTACAATGAGCAGTTCTTC. The variable domain in full, completed from reference TRBV5-1 and TRBJ2-1, reads KAGVTQTPRYLIKTRGQQVTLSCSPISGHRSVSWYQQTPGQGLQFLFEYFSETQRNKGNFPGRFSGRQFSNSRSEMNVSTLELGDSALYLCASASLGGPYNEQFFGPGTRLTVL.

This clone was recorded once. The chain employs TRBV4-2 and TRBJ2-3; 9 nucleotides line up with TRBD1. Trimming took 1 base from V and 4 from J; bases not matched to a gene: 6. CDR1 LGHNA and CDR2 YNFKEQ come from the germline V gene. The CDR3 loop spans 16 amino acids. CDR3 in amino acids: CASSQVGTGGADTQYF. CDR3 in DNA: TGTGCCAGCAGCCAAGTCGGAACAGGGGGCGCAGATACGCAGTATTTT.

This chain joins TRBV5-4 and TRBJ2-7, with 9 bases aligning to TRBD1. The V gene end was trimmed by 4 bases and the J gene end by 3 bases; junction bases not matched to a gene: 8. The CDR3 runs 15 residues. Germline CDR1 SGHNT, CDR2 YYREEE (reference sequence). CDR3 protein: CASSTEGDRVYEQYF. As DNA, the CDR3 is TGTGCCAGCAGCACGGAGGGGGACAGGGTCTACGAGCAGTACTTC.

The count of this clone is one. The gene calls are TRBV2 and TRBJ2-2, with D perhaps matching TRBD2 (6 bases). The CDR3 totals 15 residues. Germline V gives CDR1 SNHLY, CDR2 FYNNEI. Trimming pared 7 bases from V and 6 bases from J, leaving 18 bases between. CDR3 region: CASISGLAIAGELFF. As DNA, the CDR3 is TGTGCCAGCATCTCCGGGCTAGCGATCGCCGGGGAGCTGTTTTTT.

This clone occurred once. V usage is TRBV6-2 or TRBV6-3 and J usage is TRBJ1-4, with D hard to call. Germline lookup yields CDR1 MNHEY and CDR2 SVGEGT. The CDR3 has 11 residues. Trimming stripped 0 bases from V and 13 bases from J, with 6 bases between. The CDR3 is CASSYSERLFF. The CDR3 DNA is TGTGCCAGCAGTTACTCCGAGAGACTGTTTTTT.

The gene calls are TRBV30 and TRBJ1-1; TRBD1 aligns across 9 bases. This CDR3 has 18 amino acids. With V trimmed by 2 bases and J by 0 bases, 13 bases remained unmatched. Germline V gene sequence: CDR1 GTSNPN, CDR2 SVGIG (reference sequence). The chain's CDR3 is CAWSTRKQGAILNTEAFF. The CDR3 coding sequence is TGTGCCTGGAGTACACGGAAACAGGGGGCCATTCTGAACACTGAAGCTTTCTTT. Together with reference TRBV30 and TRBJ1-1, the CDR3 gives the full variable domain: SQTIHQWPATLVQPVGSPLSLECTVEGTSNPNLYWYRQAAGRGLQLLFYSVGIGQISSEVPQNLSASRPQDRQFILSSKKLLLSDSGFYLCAWSTRKQGAILNTEAFFGQGTRLTVV.

This rearrangement joins TRBV6-4 to TRBJ1-2; TRBD1 matches at 11 bases. The V and J ends lost 6 bases and 8 bases, in that order; junction bases with no gene match: 5. The CDR3 sequence is 13 residues long. Looked up from germline, CDR1 is MRHNA and CDR2 is SNTAGT. As DNA, the CDR3 is TGTGCCAGCAGAGGGACAGGGGGAGGCGGCTACACCTTC. It specifies CASRGTGGGGYTF.

The CDR3 DNA is TGTGCCAGCAGTTCGGGACTAGCGGGGGGGACAGATACGCAGTATTTT. Translated: CASSSGLAGGTDTQYF. The V and J genes are TRBV6-5 and TRBJ2-3; 16 nucleotides align to TRBD2. The CDR3 is made up of 16 amino acids. Per germline, CDR1 MNHEY and CDR2 SVGAGI. The V and J ends lost 4 bases and 3 bases, in that order; junction bases with no gene match: 1.

The rearrangement links TRBV5-1 to TRBJ2-5; D not resolved. The CDR3 runs 14 residues. Germline V gene lookup returns CDR1 SGHRS and CDR2 YFSETQ. V lost 2 bases, J lost 5 bases, and 13 bases lay in between. The DNA of the CDR3 is TGCGCCAGCAGCTTAACTAAAGATGTCGAGACCCAGTACTTC. Its translation is CASSLTKDVETQYF. The variable domain in full, with the rest retrieved from reference TRBV5-1 and TRBJ2-5, is KAGVTQTPRYLIKTRGQQVTLSCSPISGHRSVSWYQQTPGQGLQFLFEYFSETQRNKGNFPGRFSGRQFSNSRSEMNVSTLELGDSALYLCASSLTKDVETQYFGPGTRLLVL.

DNA of the CDR3: TGTGCCAGCAGCCGCGGGGCGGGAGGGCGGCAAGAGACCCAGTACTTC. Residues: CASSRGAGGRQETQYF. The chain carries TRBV7-7 and TRBJ2-5; TRBD2 aligns across 9 bases. Trimming cost V 5 bases and J 2 bases; bases outside gene matches: 9. The CDR3 is 16 amino acids. CDR1 SSHAT and CDR2 FNYEAQ come from the germline V gene (reference sequence).

The chain uses TRBV29-1 and TRBJ2-5; perhaps TRBD2 as D (6 bases). Germline CDR1 reads SQVTM; CDR2 reads ANQGSEA. The length of the CDR3 is 12 residues. V was cut by 7 bases and J by 4 bases, with 13 bases left in between. CDR3 amino acids: CSATPGVETQYF. DNA of the CDR3: TGCAGCGCCACCCCGGGGGTAGAGACCCAGTACTTC. The whole variable domain, remainder taken from reference TRBV29-1 and TRBJ2-5, is SAVISQKPSRDICQRGTSLTIQCQVDSQVTMMFWYRQQPGQSLTLIATANQGSEATYESGFVIDKFPISRPNLTFSTLTVSNMSPEDSSIYLCSATPGVETQYFGPGTRLLVL.